A selection of T cell receptor beta chains follows, all from one sample in a study of shared clonotypes between healthy human individuals. TCRdb's copy holds only in-frame clones and misses some; the assay was immunoSEQ multiplex PCR. The table includes some 320,000 clones, 87% detected once. The sample consisted of memory CD8+ T cells sorted from blood. The receptors were gathered from a man between 18 and 29 years old in good health. The CDR3 runs from the conserved cysteine through the conserved F or W. D genes are given only for firm matches. Some rows mark clone size as missing; the rest say once, few, many or name a class of expanded clone.

14 | - | - | TRBJ2-5 | TRBV29-1 | CSALSWTVQETQYF | TGCAGCGCGCTAAGCTGGACTGTTCAAGAGACCCAGTACTTC
14 | TRBD1 | - | TRBJ1-1 | TRBV10-1 | CASIRDRLNTEAFF | TGCGCCAGCATTAGGGACAGATTGAACACTGAAGCTTTCTTT
17 | - | - | TRBJ2-3 | TRBV7-9 | CASSLGSGVPGTDTQYF | TGTGCCAGCAGCTTAGGATCGGGGGTCCCGGGCACAGATACGCAGTATTTT
14 | TRBD1 | - | TRBJ1-2 | TRBV6-5 | CASSRTGNNYGYTF | TGTGCCAGCAGCCGGACAGGGAATAACTATGGCTACACCTTC
14 | - | - | TRBJ1-3 | TRBV29-1 | CSVKGPRGGNTIYF | TGCAGCGTCAAAGGCCCCAGGGGCGGAAACACCATATATTTT
13 | - | - | TRBJ2-3 | TRBV10-3 | CATTDVRTDTQYF | TGTGCCACGACGGACGTACGCACAGATACGCAGTATTTT
16 | - | - | TRBJ1-1 | TRBV14 | CASSQGQGWMNTEAFF | TGTGCCAGCAGCCAAGGTCAGGGATGGATGAACACTGAAGCTTTCTTT
16 | TRBD2 | - | TRBJ2-7 | TRBV4-1 | CASSHRLAGVSYEQYF | TGCGCCAGCAGCCACAGACTAGCGGGAGTATCGTACGAGCAGTACTTC
12 | - | - | TRBJ2-1 | TRBV28 | CASSSPGHEQFF | TGTGCCAGCAGTTCTCCGGGACATGAGCAGTTCTTC
18 | - | - | TRBJ1-6 | TRBV10-2 | CASRGPREESPVDSPLHF | TGCGCCAGCAGGGGTCCCAGGGAGGAGAGCCCTGTCGATTCACCCCTCCACTTT
14 | - | once | TRBJ2-1 | TRBV18 | CASSPDSWQNEQFF | TGTGCCAGCTCACCAGACAGTTGGCAGAATGAGCAGTTCTTC
15 | - | - | TRBJ2-1 | TRBV27 | CASSPGMGPYNEQFF | TGTGCCAGCAGTCCGGGGATGGGGCCATACAATGAGCAGTTCTTC
12 | - | - | TRBJ1-1 | TRBV2 | CASSEGPAEAFF | TGTGCCAGCAGTGAAGGGCCAGCTGAAGCTTTCTTT
13 | TRBD1 | - | TRBJ1-1 | TRBV29-1 | CSVSGQGSTEAFF | TGCAGCGTGTCGGGACAGGGCTCCACTGAAGCTTTCTTT
16 | - | - | TRBJ2-4 | TRBV9 | CASSPRTELAKNIQYF | TGTGCCAGCAGCCCCCGGACGGAACTAGCCAAAAACATTCAGTACTTC
11 | - | - | TRBJ2-1 | TRBV9 | CASSVGERQFF | TGTGCCAGCAGCGTAGGCGAACGCCAGTTCTTC
15 | TRBD2 | - | TRBJ2-2 | TRBV10-3 | CAISETSGPTGELFF | TGTGCCATCAGTGAAACTAGCGGCCCCACCGGGGAGCTGTTTTTT
14 | - | - | TRBJ2-7 | TRBV7-8 | CASSSIKGLYEQYF | TGTGCCAGCAGCTCCATAAAAGGACTCTACGAGCAGTACTTC
15 | - | - | TRBJ2-7 | TRBV4-1 | CASSQERTGIHEQYF | TGCGCCAGCAGCCAAGAGAGGACGGGTATCCACGAGCAGTACTTC
12 | - | - | TRBJ2-7 | TRBV7-9 | CASRDYSYEQYF | TGTGCCAGCAGAGATTACTCCTACGAGCAGTACTTC
14 | TRBD2 | - | TRBJ2-1 | TRBV4-1 | CASGLGGSNNEQFF | TGCGCCAGCGGTCTCGGCGGGAGTAACAATGAGCAGTTCTTC
14 | - | - | TRBJ2-7 | TRBV5-6 | CASSSILATYEQYF | TGTGCCAGCAGCTCGATACTAGCTACCTACGAGCAGTACTTC